The T cell receptor (beta chain) under discussion was sequenced for a study of cytomegalovirus exposure and HLA in healthy donors. This CDR3 is built from 14 residues. J was trimmed by 2 bases and V by 0 bases; bases with no gene match: 0. Per germline, CDR1 SGDLS and CDR2 YYNGEE. The PCR employed 60 Vbeta primers together with 13 Jbeta primers. Using immunoSEQ multiplex PCR, the repertoire was profiled, and TCRdb retains in-frame clones only, with some absent. Its table lists fewer than 200,000 clones. The sequencing input was PBMCs. The receptor was derived from a man under 40 in good health and CMV-seronegative. This chain joins TRBV9 and TRBJ2-7, with 9 bases fitting TRBD1. CDR3 nucleotides: TGTGCCAGCAGCGTAGGGGACAGGGCCTACGAGCAGTACTTC. Translation gives CASSVGDRAYEQYF.